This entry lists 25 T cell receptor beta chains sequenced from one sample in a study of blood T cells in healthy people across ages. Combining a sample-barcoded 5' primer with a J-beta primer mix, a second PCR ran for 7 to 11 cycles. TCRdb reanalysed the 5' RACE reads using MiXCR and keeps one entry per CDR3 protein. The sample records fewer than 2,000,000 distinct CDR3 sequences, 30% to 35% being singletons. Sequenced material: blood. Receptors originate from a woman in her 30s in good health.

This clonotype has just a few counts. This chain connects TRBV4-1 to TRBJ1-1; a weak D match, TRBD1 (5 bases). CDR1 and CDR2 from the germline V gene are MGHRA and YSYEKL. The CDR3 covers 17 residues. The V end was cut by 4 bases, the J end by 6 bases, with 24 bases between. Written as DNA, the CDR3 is TGCGCCAGCAGCCGTGGGGGGACCCCGGGGGTCGGGCCTGAAGCTTTCTTT. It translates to CASSRGGTPGVGPEAFF.

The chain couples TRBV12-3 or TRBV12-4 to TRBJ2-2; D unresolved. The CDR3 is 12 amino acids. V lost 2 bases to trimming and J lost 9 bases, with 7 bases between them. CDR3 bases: TGTGCCAGCAGTTTAACTCGATGGGAGCTGTTTTTT. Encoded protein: CASSLTRWELFF.

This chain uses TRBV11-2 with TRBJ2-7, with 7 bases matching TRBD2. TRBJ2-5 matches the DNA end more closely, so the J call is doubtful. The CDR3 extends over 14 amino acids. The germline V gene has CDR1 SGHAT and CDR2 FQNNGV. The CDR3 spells CASRITGGEETQYF. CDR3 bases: TGTGCCAGCAGAATTACTGGGGGGGAAGAGACCCAGTACTTC.

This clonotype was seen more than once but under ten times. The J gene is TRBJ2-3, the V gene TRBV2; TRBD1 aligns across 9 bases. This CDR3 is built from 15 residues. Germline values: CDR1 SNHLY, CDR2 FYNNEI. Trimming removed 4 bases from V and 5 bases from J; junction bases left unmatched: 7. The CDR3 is CASSVRDRDRDTQYF. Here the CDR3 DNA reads TGTGCCAGCAGTGTCCGGGACAGGGACAGAGATACGCAGTATTTT.

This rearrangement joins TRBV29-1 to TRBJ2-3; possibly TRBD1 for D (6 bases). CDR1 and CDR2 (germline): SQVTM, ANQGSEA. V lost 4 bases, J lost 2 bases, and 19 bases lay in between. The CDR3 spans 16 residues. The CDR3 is CSVGGGVGTLTDTQYF. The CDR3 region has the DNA TGCAGCGTTGGGGGTGGTGTTGGGACACTCACAGATACGCAGTATTTT.

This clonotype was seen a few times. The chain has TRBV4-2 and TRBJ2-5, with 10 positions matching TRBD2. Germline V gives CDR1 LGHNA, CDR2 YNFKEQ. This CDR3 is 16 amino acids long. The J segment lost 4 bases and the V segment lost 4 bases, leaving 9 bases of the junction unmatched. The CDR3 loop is CASSLSLGLASETQYF. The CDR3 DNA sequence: TGTGCCAGCAGCCTCTCTCTGGGACTAGCGTCAGAGACCCAGTACTTC.

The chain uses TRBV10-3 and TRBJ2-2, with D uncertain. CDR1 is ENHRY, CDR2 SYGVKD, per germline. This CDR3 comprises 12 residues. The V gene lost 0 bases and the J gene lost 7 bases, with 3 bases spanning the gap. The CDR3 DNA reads TGTGCCATCAGTGAGTCGGGCGGGGAGCTGTTTTTT. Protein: CAISESGGELFF.

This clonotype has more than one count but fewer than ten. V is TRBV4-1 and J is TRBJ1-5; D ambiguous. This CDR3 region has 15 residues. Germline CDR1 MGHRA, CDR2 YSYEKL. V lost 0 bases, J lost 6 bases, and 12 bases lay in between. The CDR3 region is CASSQEVSGSQPQHF. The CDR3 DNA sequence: TGCGCCAGCAGCCAAGAAGTAAGTGGGAGTCAGCCCCAGCATTTT.

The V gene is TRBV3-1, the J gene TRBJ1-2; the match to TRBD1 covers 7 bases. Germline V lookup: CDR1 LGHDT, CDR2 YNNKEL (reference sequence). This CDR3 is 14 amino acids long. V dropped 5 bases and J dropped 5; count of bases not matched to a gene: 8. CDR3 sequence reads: CASSLTGSVYGYTF. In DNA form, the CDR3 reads TGTGCCAGCAGCTTGACAGGGTCAGTATATGGCTACACCTTC.

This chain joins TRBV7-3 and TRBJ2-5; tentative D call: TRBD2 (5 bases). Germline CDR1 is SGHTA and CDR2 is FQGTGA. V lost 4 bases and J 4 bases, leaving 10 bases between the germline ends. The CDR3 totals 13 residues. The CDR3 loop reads CASSSSGIETQYF. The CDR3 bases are TGTGCCAGCAGCTCCTCGGGGATAGAGACCCAGTACTTC. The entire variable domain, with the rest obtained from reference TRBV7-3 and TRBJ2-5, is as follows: GAGVSQTPSNKVTEKGKYVELRCDPISGHTALYWYRQSLGQGPEFLIYFQGTGAADDSGLPNDRFFAVRPEGSVSTLKIQRTERGDSAVYLCASSSSGIETQYFGPGTRLLVL.

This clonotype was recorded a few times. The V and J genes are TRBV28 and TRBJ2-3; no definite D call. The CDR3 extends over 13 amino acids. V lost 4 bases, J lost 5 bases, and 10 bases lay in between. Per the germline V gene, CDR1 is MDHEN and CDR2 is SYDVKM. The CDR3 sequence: CASSSPYIDTQYF. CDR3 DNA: TGTGCCAGCAGTTCCCCCTACATAGATACGCAGTATTTT.

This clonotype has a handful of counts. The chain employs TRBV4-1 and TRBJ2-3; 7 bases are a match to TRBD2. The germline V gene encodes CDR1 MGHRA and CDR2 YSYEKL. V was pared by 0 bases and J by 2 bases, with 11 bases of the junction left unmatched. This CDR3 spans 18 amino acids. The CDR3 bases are TGCGCCAGCAGCCAAGACTCCGGGGGGAGCGGTCCCACAGATACGCAGTATTTT. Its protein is CASSQDSGGSGPTDTQYF.

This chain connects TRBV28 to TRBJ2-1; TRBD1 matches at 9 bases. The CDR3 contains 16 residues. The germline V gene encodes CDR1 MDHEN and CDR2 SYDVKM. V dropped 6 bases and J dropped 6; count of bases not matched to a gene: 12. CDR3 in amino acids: CASRARYRGLLNEQFF. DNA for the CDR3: TGTGCCAGCAGGGCCCGGTACAGGGGGCTTCTCAATGAGCAGTTCTTC.

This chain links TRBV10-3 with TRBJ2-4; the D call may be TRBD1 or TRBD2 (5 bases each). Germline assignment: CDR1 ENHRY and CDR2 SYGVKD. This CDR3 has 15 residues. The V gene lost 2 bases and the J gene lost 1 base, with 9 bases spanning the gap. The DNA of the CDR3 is TGTGCCATCAGTGAGGGGGGAACCGCCAAAAACATTCAGTACTTC. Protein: CAISEGGTAKNIQYF.

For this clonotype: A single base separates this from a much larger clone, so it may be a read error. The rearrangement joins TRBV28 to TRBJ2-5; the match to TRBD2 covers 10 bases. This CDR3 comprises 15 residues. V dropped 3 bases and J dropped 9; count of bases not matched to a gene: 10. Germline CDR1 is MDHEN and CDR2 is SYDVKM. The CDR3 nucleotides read TGTGCCAGCAGTTTCCCTAGCGGGAGTGGGGAGGCCCAGTACTTC. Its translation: CASSFPSGSGEAQYF. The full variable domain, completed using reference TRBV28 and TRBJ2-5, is DVKVTQSSRYLVKRTGEKVFLECVQDMDHENMFWYRQDPGLGLRLIYFSYDVKMKEKGDIPEGYSVSREKKERFSLILESASTNQTSMYLCASSFPSGSGEAQYFGPGTRLLVL.

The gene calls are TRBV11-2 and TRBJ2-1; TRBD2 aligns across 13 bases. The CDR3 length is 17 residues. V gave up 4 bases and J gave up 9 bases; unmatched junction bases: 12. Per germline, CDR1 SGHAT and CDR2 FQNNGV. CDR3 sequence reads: CASSSQPTSGGATEQFF. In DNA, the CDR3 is TGTGCCAGCAGCTCACAACCCACTAGCGGGGGGGCAACTGAGCAGTTCTTC.

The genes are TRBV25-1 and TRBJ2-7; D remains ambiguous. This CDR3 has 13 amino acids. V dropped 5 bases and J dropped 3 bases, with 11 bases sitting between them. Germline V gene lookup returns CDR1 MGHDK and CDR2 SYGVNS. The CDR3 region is CASSTDVGYEQYF. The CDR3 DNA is TGTGCCAGCAGTACAGACGTTGGCTACGAGCAGTACTTC.

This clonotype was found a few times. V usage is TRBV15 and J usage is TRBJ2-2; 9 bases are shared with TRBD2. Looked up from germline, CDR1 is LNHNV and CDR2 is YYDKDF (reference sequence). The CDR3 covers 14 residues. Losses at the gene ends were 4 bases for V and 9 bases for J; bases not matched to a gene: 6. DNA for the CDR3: TGTGCCACCAGCAACGCGGGAGGGGTCCGGGAGCTGTTTTTT. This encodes CATSNAGGVRELFF.

The CDR3 here is CASSQDLVAGEQDTQYF. The CDR3 DNA reads as TGTGCCAGCAGCCAAGATCTAGTAGCGGGAGAGCAAGATACGCAGTATTTT. V usage is TRBV4-2 and J usage is TRBJ2-3; 9 bases align to TRBD2. J was trimmed by 5 bases and V by 0 bases; bases with no gene match: 9. This CDR3 has 17 residues. CDR1 is LGHNA, CDR2 YNFKEQ, per germline.

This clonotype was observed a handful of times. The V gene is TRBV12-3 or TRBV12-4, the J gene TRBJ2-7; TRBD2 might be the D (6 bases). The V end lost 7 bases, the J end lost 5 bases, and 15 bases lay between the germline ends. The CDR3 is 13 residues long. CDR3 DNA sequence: TGTGCCAGCACCCCGGGGGTAATGGACGAGCAGTACTTC. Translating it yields CASTPGVMDEQYF.

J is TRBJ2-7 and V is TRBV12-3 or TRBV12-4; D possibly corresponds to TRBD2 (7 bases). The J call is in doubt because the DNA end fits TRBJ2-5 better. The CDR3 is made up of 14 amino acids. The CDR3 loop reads CASTAKGGGETQYF. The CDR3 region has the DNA TGTGCCAGCACCGCTAAGGGGGGGGGAGAGACCCAGTACTTC.

Here the CDR3 DNA reads TGTGCCAGCAGCTTAGTTATGCCGGGACGGAACAATGAGCAGTTCTTC. Protein sequence: CASSLVMPGRNNEQFF. The V call is TRBV7-9, the J call TRBJ2-1; the D call may be TRBD1 or TRBD2 (5 bases each). Trimming left V 1 base short and J 5 bases short, with 15 bases between. This CDR3 is built from 16 residues. CDR1 and CDR2 from the germline V gene are SEHNR and FQNEAQ (reference sequence). The variable domain in full, completed from reference TRBV7-9 and TRBJ2-1, reads DTGVSQNPRHKITKRGQNVTFRCDPISEHNRLYWYRQTLGQGPEFLTYFQNEAQLEKSRLLSDRFSAERPKGSFSTLEIQRTEQGDSAMYLCASSLVMPGRNNEQFFGPGTRLTVL.

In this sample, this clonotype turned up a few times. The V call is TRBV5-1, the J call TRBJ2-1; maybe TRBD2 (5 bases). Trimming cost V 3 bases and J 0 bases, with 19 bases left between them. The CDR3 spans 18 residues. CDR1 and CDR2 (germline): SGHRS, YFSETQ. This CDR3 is CASSSVPQTGSSYNEQFF. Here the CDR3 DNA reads TGCGCCAGCAGCTCCGTACCCCAGACGGGGAGCTCCTACAATGAGCAGTTCTTC.

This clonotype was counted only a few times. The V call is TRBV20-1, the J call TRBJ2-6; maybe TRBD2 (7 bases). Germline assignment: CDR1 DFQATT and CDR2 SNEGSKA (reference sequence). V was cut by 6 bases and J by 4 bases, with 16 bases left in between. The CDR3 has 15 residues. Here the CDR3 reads CSALKGGPGANVLTF. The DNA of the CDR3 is TGCAGTGCCCTCAAGGGGGGGCCAGGGGCCAACGTCCTGACTTTC.

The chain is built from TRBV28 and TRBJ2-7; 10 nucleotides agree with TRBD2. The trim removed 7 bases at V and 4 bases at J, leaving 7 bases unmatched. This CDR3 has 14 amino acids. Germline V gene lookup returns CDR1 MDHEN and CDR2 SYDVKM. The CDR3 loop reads CASTPAGGNYEQYF. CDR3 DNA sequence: TGTGCCAGCACCCCAGCGGGAGGGAATTACGAGCAGTACTTC. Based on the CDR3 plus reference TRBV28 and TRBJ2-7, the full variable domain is DVKVTQSSRYLVKRTGEKVFLECVQDMDHENMFWYRQDPGLGLRLIYFSYDVKMKEKGDIPEGYSVSREKKERFSLILESASTNQTSMYLCASTPAGGNYEQYFGPGTRLTVT.